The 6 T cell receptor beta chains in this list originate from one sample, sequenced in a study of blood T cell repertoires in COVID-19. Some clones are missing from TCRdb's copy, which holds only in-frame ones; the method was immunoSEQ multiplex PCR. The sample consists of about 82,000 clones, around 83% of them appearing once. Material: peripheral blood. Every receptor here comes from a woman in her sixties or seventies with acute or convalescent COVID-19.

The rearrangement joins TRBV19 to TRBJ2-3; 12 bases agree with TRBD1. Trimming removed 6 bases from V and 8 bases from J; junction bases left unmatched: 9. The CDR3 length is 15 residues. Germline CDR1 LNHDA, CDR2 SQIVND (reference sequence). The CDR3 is CASSPGTGGAGTQYF. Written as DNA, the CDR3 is TGTGCCAGTAGCCCCGGGACAGGGGGCGCTGGTACGCAGTATTTT.

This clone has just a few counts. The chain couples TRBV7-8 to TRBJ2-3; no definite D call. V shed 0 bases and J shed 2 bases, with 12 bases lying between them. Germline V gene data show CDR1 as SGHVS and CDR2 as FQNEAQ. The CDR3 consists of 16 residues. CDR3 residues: CASSLAGPEVTDTQYF. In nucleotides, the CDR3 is TGTGCCAGCAGCTTAGCTGGCCCAGAAGTCACAGATACGCAGTATTTT.

The CDR3 DNA is TGCGCCAGCAGCCAGCCCGCGACAGGGGCCTACTCCTACGAGCAGTACTTC. It is translated as CASSQPATGAYSYEQYF. The V and J genes are TRBV5-1 and TRBJ2-7; TRBD1 aligns across 8 bases. V shed 4 bases and J 0 bases; nucleotides not matched to a gene: 12. The CDR3 extends over 17 amino acids. The germline V gene has CDR1 SGHRS and CDR2 YFSETQ.

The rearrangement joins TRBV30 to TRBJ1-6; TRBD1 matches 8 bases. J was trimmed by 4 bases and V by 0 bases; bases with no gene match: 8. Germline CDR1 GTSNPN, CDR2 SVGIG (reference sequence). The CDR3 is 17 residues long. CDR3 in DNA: TGTGCCTGGAGTGTACAAAGGACAGGGATATATAATTCACCCCTCCACTTT. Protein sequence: CAWSVQRTGIYNSPLHF.

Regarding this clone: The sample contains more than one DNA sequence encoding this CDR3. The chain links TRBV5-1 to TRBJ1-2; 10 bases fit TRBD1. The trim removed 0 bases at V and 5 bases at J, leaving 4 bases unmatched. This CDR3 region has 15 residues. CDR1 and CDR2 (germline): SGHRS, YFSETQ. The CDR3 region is CASSLEGQGVYGYTF. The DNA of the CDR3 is TGCGCCAGCAGCTTGGAAGGACAGGGGGTATATGGCTACACCTTC.

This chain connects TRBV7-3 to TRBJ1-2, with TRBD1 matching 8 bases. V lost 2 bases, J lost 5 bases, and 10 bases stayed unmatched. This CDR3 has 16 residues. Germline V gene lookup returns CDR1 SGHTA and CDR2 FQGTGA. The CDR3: CASSLLGDRGGYGYTF. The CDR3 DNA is TGTGCCAGCAGCTTATTAGGAGACAGGGGTGGGTATGGCTACACCTTC.